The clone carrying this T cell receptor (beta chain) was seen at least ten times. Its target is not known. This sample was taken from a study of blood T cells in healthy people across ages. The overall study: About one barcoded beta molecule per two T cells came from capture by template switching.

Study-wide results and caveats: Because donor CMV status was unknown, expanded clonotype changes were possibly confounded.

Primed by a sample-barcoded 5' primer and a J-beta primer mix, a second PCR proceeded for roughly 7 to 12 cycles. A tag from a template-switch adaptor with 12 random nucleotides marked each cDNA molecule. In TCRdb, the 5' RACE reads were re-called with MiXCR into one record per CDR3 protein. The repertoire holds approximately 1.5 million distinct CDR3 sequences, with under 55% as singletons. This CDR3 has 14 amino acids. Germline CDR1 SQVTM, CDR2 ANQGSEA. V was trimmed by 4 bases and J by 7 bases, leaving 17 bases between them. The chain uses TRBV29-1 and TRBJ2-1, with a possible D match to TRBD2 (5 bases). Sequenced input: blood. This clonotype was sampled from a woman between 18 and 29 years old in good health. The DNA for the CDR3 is TGCAGCGTTGGAGGACTTCGAGGATTGAATGAGCAGTTCTTC. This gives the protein CSVGGLRGLNEQFF.